This TCR beta chain is from a study of blood T cell repertoires in COVID-19. This clone was detected ten times or more. Per the original data handling: Estimation of nucleated cell counts relied on the amplification of reference gene primers. Clones were read by immunoSEQ multiplex PCR, and TCRdb kept only the in-frame ones, dropping some. Clone size and V and J calls were adopted from that table, with D and trimming inferred from the DNA. The repertoire holds 90,000 to 120,000 clones, 69% seen once, with around 6.3% in the top ten. CDR3 length: 14 amino acids. V was clipped by 6 bases and J by 0 bases; unmatched bases: 5. Looked up from germline, CDR1 is LNHDA and CDR2 is SQIVND (reference sequence).

This sequence was found in a man older than 75 with acute or convalescent COVID-19. V and J are TRBV19 and TRBJ2-7, with 7 bases identical to TRBD1. Sequenced sample: peripheral blood. The CDR3 loop reads CASSRDSISYEQYF. CDR3 nucleotides: TGTGCCAGTAGCAGGGACAGCATCTCCTACGAGCAGTACTTC.